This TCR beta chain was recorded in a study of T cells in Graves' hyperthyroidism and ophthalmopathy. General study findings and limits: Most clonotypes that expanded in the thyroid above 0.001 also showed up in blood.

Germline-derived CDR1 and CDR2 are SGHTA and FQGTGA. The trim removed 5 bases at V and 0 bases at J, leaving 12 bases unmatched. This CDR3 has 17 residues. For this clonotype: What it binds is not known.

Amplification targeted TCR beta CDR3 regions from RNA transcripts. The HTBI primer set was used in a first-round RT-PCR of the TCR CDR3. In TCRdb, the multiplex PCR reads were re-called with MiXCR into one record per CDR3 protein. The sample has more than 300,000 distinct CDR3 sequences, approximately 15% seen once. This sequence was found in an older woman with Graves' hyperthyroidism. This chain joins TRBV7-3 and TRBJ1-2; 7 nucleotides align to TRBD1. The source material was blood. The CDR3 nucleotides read TGTGCCAGCAGCCCCGGGCCGGGACAGCAATCTAACTATGGCTACACCTTC. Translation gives CASSPGPGQQSNYGYTF.